Listed below are T cell receptor beta chains from one sample, sequenced in a study of blood T cell repertoires in COVID-19. Assay: immunoSEQ multiplex PCR; the TCRdb copy retains only in-frame clones and omits some. Of around 220,000 clones detected, roughly 84% appear once; the ten largest clones hold less than 7%. The sequencing input was PBMCs or T cells enriched from blood (not recorded which). The receptors here all came from a woman in her 40s who had recovered from COVID-19. CDR3s include the opening cysteine and the closing phenylalanine or tryptophan. A D gene is named only where the DNA matches it firmly. The listing skips clone size in some rows; elsewhere it reads once, few, many or a size class.

TRBD2	NA	TRBV6-5	TRBJ2-2	CASTPGLAGAGELFF	TGTGCCAGCACCCCTGGACTAGCGGGAGCCGGGGAGCTGTTTTTT
NA	NA	TRBV7-8	TRBJ2-1	CASSSLGTLPYNEQFF	TGTGCCAGCAGCTCTCTCGGGACTCTCCCCTACAATGAGCAGTTCTTC
TRBD1	NA	TRBV11-3	TRBJ2-6	CASSSPAGTGSGANVLTF	TGTGCCAGCAGCTCGCCCGCCGGGACAGGGTCTGGGGCCAACGTCCTGACTTTC
TRBD2	NA	TRBV9	TRBJ2-3	CASRPGGGSTDTQYF	TGTGCCAGCAGACCCGGGGGGGGATCGACAGATACGCAGTATTTT
NA	NA	TRBV4-1	TRBJ1-1	CASSPPSLGTGAFF	TGCGCCAGCAGCCCCCCTAGTCTCGGGACTGGAGCTTTCTTT
NA	few	TRBV19	TRBJ2-2	CASNRGPGITNTGELFF	TGTGCCAGTAATCGAGGCCCAGGGATTACTAACACCGGGGAGCTGTTTTTT
NA	NA	TRBV25-1	TRBJ1-2	CASSEPSGGAYYGYTF	TGTGCCAGCAGTGAACCCTCGGGGGGGGCTTACTATGGCTACACCTTC
NA	NA	TRBV30	TRBJ1-3	CAWSVGGTGGNTIYF	TGTGCCTGGAGTGTTGGGGGGACGGGGGGAAACACCATATATTTT
TRBD2	NA	TRBV28	TRBJ2-3	CASSGGSSTDTQYF	TGTGCCAGCAGCGGGGGGTCGAGCACAGATACGCAGTATTTT
TRBD2	NA	TRBV9	TRBJ2-2	CASSVVAGANTGELFF	TGTGCCAGCAGCGTAGTAGCGGGCGCAAACACCGGGGAGCTGTTTTTT
NA	NA	TRBV7-9	TRBJ1-1	CASSHVGEVDTEAFF	TGTGCCAGCTCACACGTGGGGGAGGTGGACACTGAAGCTTTCTTT
NA	NA	TRBV7-3	TRBJ2-2	CASSLFASTNTGELFF	TGTGCCAGCAGCTTATTTGCTAGTACGAACACCGGGGAGCTGTTTTTT
TRBD1	few	TRBV2	TRBJ2-7	CASRRNPGQGNHEQYF	TGTGCCAGCAGGCGCAATCCGGGACAGGGTAACCACGAGCAGTACTTC
TRBD1	NA	TRBV4-2	TRBJ2-7	CASSQDTTGTGGKQYF	TGTGCCAGCAGCCAAGATACCACGGGGACAGGTGGCAAGCAGTACTTC
NA	NA	TRBV7-2	TRBJ2-4	CASSPSGQRENIQYF	TGTGCCAGCAGCCCCTCCGGACAAAGGGAAAACATTCAGTACTTC
NA	NA	TRBV7-2	TRBJ2-7	CASSLVREKAYEQYF	TGTGCCAGCAGCTTAGTCAGGGAAAAAGCCTACGAGCAGTACTTC
TRBD2	NA	TRBV19	TRBJ2-1	CASSLLAGGWDEQFF	TGTGCCAGTAGTCTACTAGCGGGAGGGTGGGATGAGCAGTTCTTC
NA	NA	TRBV9	TRBJ1-2	CASSVAVITNYGYTF	TGTGCCAGCAGCGTAGCAGTTATTACTAACTATGGCTACACCTTC
NA	NA	TRBV27	TRBJ1-1	CASSLSTGHRTEAFF	TGTGCCAGCAGTTTGTCTACGGGACACCGAACTGAAGCTTTCTTT
TRBD1	NA	TRBV18	TRBJ1-5	CASSPGQNNQPQHF	TGTGCCAGCTCACCGGGACAGAACAATCAGCCCCAGCATTTT
NA	once	TRBV5-1	TRBJ2-3	CASSLAGETDTQYF	TGCGCCAGCAGCTTGGCGGGAGAGACAGATACGCAGTATTTT
TRBD2	NA	TRBV28	TRBJ2-7	CASSPARAGGAYEQYF	TGTGCCAGCAGTCCCGCCCGAGCGGGAGGCGCCTACGAGCAGTACTTC
NA	NA	TRBV19	TRBJ1-3	CASSIPAGSGNTIYF	TGTGCCAGTAGTATTCCGGCAGGCTCTGGAAACACCATATATTTT
NA	NA	TRBV9	TRBJ1-2	CASSARDYYGYTF	TGTGCCAGCAGCGCCCGAGACTACTATGGCTACACCTTC
NA	NA	TRBV2	TRBJ1-1	CASLRETGMNTEAFF	TGTGCCAGCCTCCGGGAAACGGGGATGAACACTGAAGCTTTCTTT
NA	NA	TRBV18	TRBJ1-6	CASSPYYNSPLHF	TGTGCCAGCTCACCATATTATAATTCACCCCTCCACTTT
NA	NA	TRBV7-7	TRBJ2-6	CASSLGQGPGANVLTF	TGTGCCAGCAGCTTAGGGCAGGGCCCTGGGGCCAACGTCCTGACTTTC
TRBD1	NA	TRBV7-2	TRBJ1-6	CASSTGEGDRRESPLHF	TGTGCCAGCAGCACGGGGGAGGGGGACAGGAGGGAATCACCCCTCCACTTT
TRBD2	NA	TRBV2	TRBJ2-5	CASRSRTSGGGTQYF	TGTGCCAGCAGGAGTCGGACTAGCGGGGGGGGGACCCAGTACTTC
TRBD1	NA	TRBV29-1	TRBJ2-1	CSVEWDRVYNEQFF	TGCAGCGTTGAATGGGACAGGGTCTACAATGAGCAGTTCTTC
NA	NA	TRBV5-1	TRBJ2-7	CASSQTGGPYEQYF	TGCGCCAGCAGCCAGACAGGTGGGCCCTACGAGCAGTACTTC
NA	NA	TRBV5-4	TRBJ2-7	CASSIRLVSNEQYF	TGTGCCAGCAGCATTAGACTAGTTTCGAACGAGCAGTACTTC
NA	NA	TRBV19	TRBJ2-2	CASSISLATGELFF	TGTGCCAGTAGTATCTCCCTAGCTACCGGGGAGCTGTTTTTT
TRBD1	NA	TRBV7-2	TRBJ1-2	CASRDRGQFDGYTF	TGTGCCAGCAGGGACAGGGGGCAGTTTGATGGCTACACCTTC
NA	NA	TRBV7-2	TRBJ1-1	CASSLEAPGRAFF	TGTGCCAGCAGCTTAGAAGCCCCAGGGAGGGCTTTCTTT
NA	NA	TRBV7-8	TRBJ2-7	CASSLADSEGYEQYF	TGTGCCAGCAGCTTAGCTGACAGCGAAGGCTACGAGCAGTACTTC
NA	NA	TRBV28	TRBJ2-6	CATGLSGANVLTF	TGTGCCACCGGGTTAAGTGGGGCCAACGTCCTGACTTTC